The 8 T cell receptor beta chains in this list originate from one sample, sequenced in a study of blood T cell repertoires in COVID-19. This table comes from immunoSEQ multiplex PCR, and its TCRdb copy is limited to in-frame clones, with some not included. The table lists approximately 77,000 clones, approximately 85% of them singletons. What was sequenced was peripheral blood. All receptors come from a man aged 50 or older with COVID-19, enrolled during active disease.

This clone was detected only once. Germline and junction disagree at one end, which may indicate a read error. The chain carries TRBV15 and TRBJ1-4; D is possibly TRBD1 (6 bases). CDR1 and CDR2 (germline): LNHNV, YYDKDF (reference sequence). This CDR3 contains 15 residues. DNA of the CDR3: TGTGCCACCAGCCGAGAGGCAGGGGAAGGTGAAAAACTGTTTTTT. It encodes CATSREAGEGEKLFF.

The chain combines TRBV9 with TRBJ1-5; D gene unclear. Per germline, CDR1 SGDLS and CDR2 YYNGEE. This CDR3 contains 13 residues. With 1 base removed from V and 6 bases from J, the gap between germline ends came to 8 bases. The CDR3 nucleotides are TGTGCCAGCAGCGTAAACCCAGGTCAGCCCCAGCATTTT. It yields the protein CASSVNPGQPQHF.

The chain uses TRBV6-5 and TRBJ2-5, with TRBD2 matching over 11 bases. V shed 10 bases and J 5 bases; nucleotides not matched to a gene: 6. In germline, CDR1 is MNHEY, CDR2 SVGAGI. The CDR3 spans 13 residues. The chain's CDR3 is CATLSSGRETQYF. The CDR3 nucleotides read TGTGCCACCTTATCTAGCGGGAGGGAGACCCAGTACTTC.

The CDR3 DNA reads as TGTGCCAGCAGTTTAGGGGCGGCCATTAGCACAGATACGCAGTATTTT. Translation gives CASSLGAAISTDTQYF. The genes are TRBV27 and TRBJ2-3; possible D gene TRBD1, 5 bases. Germline loops: CDR1 MNHEY, CDR2 SMNVEV (reference sequence). Deletions cut 2 bases from V and 0 bases from J, with 12 bases between. The CDR3 consists of 16 residues.

The chain employs TRBV5-1 and TRBJ1-6, with 7 bases matching TRBD1. The CDR3 is 16 residues long. The junction had 9 bases not matched to a gene; V was cut back by 2 bases and J by 7 bases. Germline CDR1 is SGHRS and CDR2 is YFSETQ. CDR3 sequence: CASSFSGGTENSPLHF. As DNA, the CDR3 is TGCGCCAGCAGCTTTTCGGGTGGGACAGAAAATTCACCCCTCCACTTT.

J is TRBJ1-2 and V is TRBV14; the match to TRBD1 covers 7 bases. The CDR3 loop spans 17 amino acids. Per germline, CDR1 SGHDN and CDR2 FVKESK. Losses at the gene ends were 1 base for V and 7 bases for J; bases not matched to a gene: 15. DNA for the CDR3: TGTGCCAGCAGCCAAGGGGGACAGCATCGAGTTTGGGGTGGCTACACCTTC. It encodes CASSQGGQHRVWGGYTF.

This clone was seen only once. V gene TRBV30 combines with J gene TRBJ2-1; 7 bases are a match to TRBD2. Germline V lookup: CDR1 GTSNPN, CDR2 SVGIG (reference sequence). The CDR3 is 15 amino acids. The ends lost 2 bases at V and 6 bases at J; junction bases unmatched: 10. CDR3 sequence (DNA): TGTGCCTGGAGTCTTTGGAGCGGGGCCGGCAATGAGCAGTTCTTC. Protein sequence: CAWSLWSGAGNEQFF. The complete variable domain, with remaining parts taken from reference TRBV30 and TRBJ2-1, reads SQTIHQWPATLVQPVGSPLSLECTVEGTSNPNLYWYRQAAGRGLQLLFYSVGIGQISSEVPQNLSASRPQDRQFILSSKKLLLSDSGFYLCAWSLWSGAGNEQFFGPGTRLTVL.

The rearrangement links TRBV9 to TRBJ1-6, with unresolved D. In germline, CDR1 is SGDLS, CDR2 YYNGEE. The CDR3 has 15 amino acids. The V end was cut by 3 bases, the J end by 0 bases, with 7 bases between. CDR3 amino acids: CASSERSSYNSPLHF. DNA for the CDR3: TGTGCCAGCAGCGAACGGAGCTCCTATAATTCACCCCTCCACTTT.